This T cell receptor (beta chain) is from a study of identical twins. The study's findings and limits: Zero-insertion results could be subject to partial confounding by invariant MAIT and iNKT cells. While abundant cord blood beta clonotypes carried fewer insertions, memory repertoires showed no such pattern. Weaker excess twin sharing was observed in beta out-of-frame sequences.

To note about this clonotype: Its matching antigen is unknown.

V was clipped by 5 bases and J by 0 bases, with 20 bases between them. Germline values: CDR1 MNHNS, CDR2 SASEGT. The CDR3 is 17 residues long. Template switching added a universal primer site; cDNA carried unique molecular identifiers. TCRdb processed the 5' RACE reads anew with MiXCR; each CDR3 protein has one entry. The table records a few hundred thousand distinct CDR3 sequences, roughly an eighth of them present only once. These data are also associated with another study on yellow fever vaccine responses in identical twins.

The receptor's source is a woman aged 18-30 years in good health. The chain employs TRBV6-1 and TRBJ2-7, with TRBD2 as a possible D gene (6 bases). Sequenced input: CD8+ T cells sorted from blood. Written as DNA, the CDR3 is TGTGCCAGCAGTCCTAAGGTACAGCGGAGGGGCTCCTACGAGCAGTACTTC. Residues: CASSPKVQRRGSYEQYF.